This passage covers 19 T cell receptor beta chains from one sample sequenced in a study of T-cell reconstitution after alpha-beta-depleted transplantation in children. Construction of the TCRbeta library involved unique molecular identifiers. TCRdb independently ran MiXCR on the PCR reads; one entry per CDR3 protein. The sample includes about 600,000 distinct CDR3 sequences, 10% to 13% seen only once; the top ten take less than 5%. This material consisted of PBMCs from the stem cell graft donor, taken from the stem cell graft. These receptors came from a human donor who donated a stem cell graft to a child with acute myeloid leukemia.

The table lists this clonotype with a few counts. This sequence joins TRBV18 and TRBJ2-7, with D tentatively TRBD1 (6 bases). The CDR3 extends over 15 amino acids. CDR1 and CDR2 from the germline V gene are KGHSH and LQKENI. Trimming removed 0 bases from V and 4 bases from J, with 13 bases in between. DNA of the CDR3: TGTGCCAGCTCACCACCCCGGACAGACCTATACGAGCAGTACTTC. Its protein product is CASSPPRTDLYEQYF.

In this sample, this clonotype turned up many times. The gene calls are TRBV4-3 and TRBJ2-3; the match to TRBD2 covers 10 bases. V was clipped by 2 bases and J by 2 bases; unmatched bases: 7. The germline V gene has CDR1 LGHNA and CDR2 YSLEER. CDR3 size: 17 residues. CDR3 DNA sequence: TGCGCCAGCAGCCAAACAAGCAGCGGGAGGGCCACAGATACGCAGTATTTT. It is translated as CASSQTSSGRATDTQYF.

This clonotype was seen ten or more times. This chain uses TRBV29-1 with TRBJ2-3, with D perhaps TRBD1 (5 bases). V dropped 3 bases and J dropped 2 bases, with 9 bases sitting between them. CDR3 size: 13 residues. Germline CDR1 SQVTM, CDR2 ANQGSEA. The CDR3 DNA follows: TGCAGCGTTGATCCAGGGTTCACAGATACGCAGTATTTT. The encoded protein is CSVDPGFTDTQYF.

Many counts were recorded for this clonotype. V and J are TRBV7-3 and TRBJ2-6; D uncertain. Trimming shortened V by 3 bases and J by 4 bases, and 7 bases separated the two germline ends. CDR1 and CDR2 (germline): SGHTA, FQGTGA. CDR3 size: 14 residues. In nucleotides, the CDR3 is TGTGCCAGCAGCTTCCCTGGGGGGGCCAACGTCCTGACTTTC. It yields the protein CASSFPGGANVLTF.

This clonotype was recorded at least ten times. The V call is TRBV10-3, the J call TRBJ1-1; D possibly corresponds to TRBD1 (6 bases). The germline gives CDR1 ENHRY, CDR2 SYGVKD. The CDR3 has 14 amino acids. V was pared by 7 bases and J by 3 bases, with 15 bases between. CDR3 protein: CAITSRGSDTEAFF. In DNA form, the CDR3 reads TGTGCCATCACCAGCAGGGGCTCGGACACTGAAGCTTTCTTT.

The V and J genes are TRBV12-5 and TRBJ2-7; a possible D gene is TRBD1 (6 bases). The germline gives CDR1 LGHNT, CDR2 FRNRAP. V gave up 0 bases and J gave up 3 bases, with 15 bases separating them. The CDR3 is 16 amino acids. In DNA, the CDR3 is TGTGCTAGTGGTTTGGTACTAGGGGACACCCACTACGAGCAGTACTTC. This sequence encodes CASGLVLGDTHYEQYF.

This clonotype was observed many times. This sequence joins TRBV7-2 and TRBJ2-2; D remains unclear. The germline gives CDR1 SGHTA, CDR2 FQGNSA. CDR3 size: 15 residues. V lost 0 bases and J lost 3, with 8 bases in between. The CDR3 loop is CASSLAVSYTGELFF. CDR3 in DNA: TGTGCCAGCAGCTTAGCCGTCAGTTACACCGGGGAGCTGTTTTTT. Full variable domain (rest looked up from reference TRBV7-2 and TRBJ2-2): GAGVSQSPSNKVTEKGKDVELRCDPISGHTALYWYRQSLGQGLEFLIYFQGNSAPDKSGLPSDRFSAERTGGSVSTLTIQRTQQEDSAVYLCASSLAVSYTGELFFGEGSRLTVL.

This clonotype came up a few times. The V and J genes are TRBV18 and TRBJ2-1, with D tentatively TRBD1 or TRBD2 (5 bases each). CDR1 is KGHSH, CDR2 LQKENI, per germline. V was clipped by 6 bases and J by 6 bases, with 15 bases between them. The CDR3 consists of 14 residues. CDR3 sequence reads: CASSQGTLPNEQFF. The CDR3 nucleotides are TGTGCCAGCTCCCAAGGGACCCTCCCCAATGAGCAGTTCTTC. Variable domain in full (rest from reference TRBV18 and TRBJ2-1): NAGVMQNPRHLVRRRGQEARLRCSPMKGHSHVYWYRQLPEEGLKFMVYLQKENIIDESGMPKERFSAEFPKEGPSILRIQQVVRGDSAAYFCASSQGTLPNEQFFGPGTRLTVL.

This clonotype was counted at least ten times. The chain employs TRBV12-3 or TRBV12-4 and TRBJ2-3, with D perhaps TRBD2 (6 bases). The V end was cut by 0 bases, the J end by 2 bases, with 9 bases between. This CDR3 has 15 residues. CDR3 region: CASSLASGNTDTQYF. CDR3 nucleotide sequence: TGTGCCAGCAGTTTAGCTAGCGGAAACACAGATACGCAGTATTTT.

The chain employs TRBV6-1 and TRBJ2-1; D call uncertain. The CDR3 loop spans 16 amino acids. Germline CDR1 is MNHNS and CDR2 is SASEGT. The germline V and J ends were trimmed by 6 bases and 0 bases, with 15 bases remaining between them. CDR3 sequence reads: CASSWAGSSSYNEQFF. The CDR3 coding sequence is TGTGCCAGCAGCTGGGCAGGTTCGAGCTCCTACAATGAGCAGTTCTTC.

The sample holds a few counts of this clonotype. The chain links TRBV29-1 to TRBJ2-7; possible D gene TRBD1, 8 bases. The CDR3 spans 15 residues. Germline assignment: CDR1 SQVTM and CDR2 ANQGSEA. V was pared by 4 bases and J by 6 bases, with 22 bases between. The chain's CDR3 is CSVGDTQGGAPEQYF. The CDR3 DNA reads TGCAGCGTTGGAGATACACAGGGGGGGGCCCCCGAGCAGTACTTC.

This clonotype was seen a handful of times. V usage is TRBV12-3 or TRBV12-4 and J usage is TRBJ2-3; 8 positions match TRBD2. There are 18 residues in the CDR3. V dropped 1 base and J dropped 2; count of bases not matched to a gene: 11. CDR3 sequence (DNA): TGTGCCAGCAGTTTAGTGAGTGGGCTAGCGGGTTTCACAGATACGCAGTATTTT. This sequence encodes CASSLVSGLAGFTDTQYF.

The chain carries TRBV20-1 and TRBJ2-7, with 9 bases that match TRBD2. The CDR3 spans 13 residues. V shed 3 bases and J 4 bases; nucleotides not matched to a gene: 4. Germline CDR1 DFQATT, CDR2 SNEGSKA (reference sequence). This chain's CDR3 is CSARASGNYEQYF. CDR3 DNA sequence: TGCAGTGCTAGGGCTAGCGGGAATTACGAGCAGTACTTC.

This chain joins TRBV7-8 and TRBJ1-2; 8 bases align to TRBD1. Germline CDR1 and CDR2: SGHVS and FQNEAQ. V was pared by 5 bases and J by 3 bases, with 8 bases of the junction left unmatched. CDR3 length: 15 amino acids. The CDR3 loop reads CASSTPQGGYYGYTF. Written as DNA, the CDR3 is TGTGCCAGCAGCACCCCACAGGGGGGATACTATGGCTACACCTTC.

The V and J genes are TRBV30 and TRBJ2-7, with 7 bases identical to TRBD2. This CDR3 is 17 amino acids long. V was clipped by 0 bases and J by 3 bases; unmatched bases: 14. Germline lookup yields CDR1 GTSNPN and CDR2 SVGIG (reference sequence). CDR3 residues: CAWSVIAVAGALYEQYF. DNA of the CDR3: TGTGCCTGGAGTGTAATCGCGGTGGCGGGAGCCCTCTACGAGCAGTACTTC. The full variable domain, with the rest looked up from reference TRBV30 and TRBJ2-7, is SQTIHQWPATLVQPVGSPLSLECTVEGTSNPNLYWYRQAAGRGLQLLFYSVGIGQISSEVPQNLSASRPQDRQFILSSKKLLLSDSGFYLCAWSVIAVAGALYEQYFGPGTRLTVT.

This clonotype has a handful of counts. The chain couples TRBV2 to TRBJ2-7; D gene unclear. V lost 2 bases to trimming and J lost 2 bases, with 7 bases between them. CDR3 length equals 13 residues. Germline loops: CDR1 SNHLY, CDR2 FYNNEI. The CDR3 protein is CASSENHPYEQYF. CDR3 bases: TGTGCCAGCAGTGAAAATCATCCCTACGAGCAGTACTTC.

V and J are TRBV29-1 and TRBJ2-3, with 8 bases identical to TRBD1. Germline lookup yields CDR1 SQVTM and CDR2 ANQGSEA. J gave up 6 bases and V 8 bases, and 7 bases lay outside the gene matches. This CDR3 has 12 amino acids. DNA of the CDR3: TGCAGCTCCGACAGGGGCGCGGATACGCAGTATTTT. The encoded protein is CSSDRGADTQYF.

This clonotype was seen at least ten times. J is TRBJ2-7 and V is TRBV25-1, with D perhaps assigned TRBD1 or TRBD2 (5 bases each). The CDR3 has 15 residues. V shed 9 bases and J shed 4 bases, with 22 bases lying between them. Germline CDR1 is MGHDK and CDR2 is SYGVNS. The CDR3 here is CARKLRDRESYEQYF. CDR3 sequence (DNA): TGTGCCAGGAAACTAAGGGACCGGGAATCATACGAGCAGTACTTC.

The J gene is TRBJ2-1, the V gene TRBV20-1; 10 nucleotides align to TRBD1. V was clipped by 0 bases and J by 9 bases; unmatched bases: 11. The CDR3 consists of 16 residues. Germline CDR1 is DFQATT and CDR2 is SNEGSKA (reference sequence). In nucleotides, the CDR3 is TGCAGTGCTAGAGATTATGGACAGGGGGTACAGGTTGAGCAGTTCTTC. Protein product: CSARDYGQGVQVEQFF.